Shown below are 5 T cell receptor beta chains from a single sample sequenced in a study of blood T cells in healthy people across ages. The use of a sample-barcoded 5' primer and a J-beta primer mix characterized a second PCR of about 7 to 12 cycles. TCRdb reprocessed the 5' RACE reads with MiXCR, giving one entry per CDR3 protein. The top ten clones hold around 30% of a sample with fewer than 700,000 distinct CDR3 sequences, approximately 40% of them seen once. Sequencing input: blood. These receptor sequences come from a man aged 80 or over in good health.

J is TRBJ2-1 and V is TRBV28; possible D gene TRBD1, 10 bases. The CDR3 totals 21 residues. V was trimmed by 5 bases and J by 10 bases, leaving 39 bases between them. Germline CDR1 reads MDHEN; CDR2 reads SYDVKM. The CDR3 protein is CASSGGGEDRGRSVYVHEQFF. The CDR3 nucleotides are TGTGCCAGCAGTGGCGGGGGGGAAGACAGGGGGCGCAGCGTGTATGTTCACGAGCAGTTCTTC.

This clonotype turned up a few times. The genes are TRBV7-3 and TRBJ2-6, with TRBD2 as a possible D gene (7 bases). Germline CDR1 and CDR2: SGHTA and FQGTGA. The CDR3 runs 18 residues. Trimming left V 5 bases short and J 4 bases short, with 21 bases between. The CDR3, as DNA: TGTGCCAGCAGCGACAGGACTAGAGGCACTCTCGGGGCCAACGTCCTGACTTTC. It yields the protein CASSDRTRGTLGANVLTF.

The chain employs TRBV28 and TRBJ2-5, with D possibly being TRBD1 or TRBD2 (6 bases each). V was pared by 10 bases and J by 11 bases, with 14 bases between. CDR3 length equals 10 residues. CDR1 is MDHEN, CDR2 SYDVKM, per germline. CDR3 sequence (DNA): TGTGCCATCGAGGGGGGTGAGCAGTACTTC. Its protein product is CAIEGGEQYF.

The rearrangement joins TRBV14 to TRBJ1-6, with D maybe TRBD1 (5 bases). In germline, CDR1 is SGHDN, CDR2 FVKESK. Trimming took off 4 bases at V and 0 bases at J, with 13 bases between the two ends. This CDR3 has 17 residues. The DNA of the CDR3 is TGTGCCAGCAGCCCTCGACGGGGCTACTCCTATAATTCACCCCTCCACTTT. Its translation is CASSPRRGYSYNSPLHF.

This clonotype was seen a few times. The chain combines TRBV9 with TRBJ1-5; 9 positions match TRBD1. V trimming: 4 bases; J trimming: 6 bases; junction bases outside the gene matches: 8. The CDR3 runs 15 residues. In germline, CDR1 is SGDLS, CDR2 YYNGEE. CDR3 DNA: TGTGCCAGCAGCCCAGGACAGGGGACCCTTCAGCCCCAGCATTTT. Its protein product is CASSPGQGTLQPQHF.